This TCR beta chain was identified in a study of T cell responses to AZD1222 COVID-19 vaccine (dated by TCRdb to the early 2020s). Background for the entire study: AZD1222 recipients given second doses at about 4 weeks or at about 12 weeks were pooled, since spike-specific TCR depth and breadth were not found to differ between the two schedules. A total of 233 trial participants underwent TCR sequencing, of whom 200 to 220 had received two doses of AZD1222 and around 25 had received two doses of the MenACWY control vaccine. Trial participants were enrolled by age into 18-55, 56-69 and 70-plus year subgroups, with around 150, 28 and 57 TCR-sequenced participants respectively. The paper as a whole reports these results and caveats: After two AZD1222 doses, both the breadth and the depth of spike-specific TCRs were significantly higher than at day 0 and than in MenACWY recipients. Nearly half of unique spike-specific TCRs reportedly recognized epitopes outside regions mutated in the B.1.351 and B.1.1.7 variants. Participants were mostly white British and included more females than males, and it was suggested by the authors that clonal diversity may have been underestimated. CD4 TCRs associated with the vaccine covered the entire spike protein, and the dominant responses were in regions 160-218 and 743-854. Conclusions about previously exposed vaccinees are limited, since just a handful of AZD1222 recipients were seropositive for SARS-CoV-2 at baseline. Because no samples from the day 14 peak response were available, repertoires could be characterized only after the peak T cell response. The 56-69-year group was small, and its depth increase did not reach significance, likely because of low power.

Of note for this clone: What this receptor recognizes is not known. No base qualities exist here, and no much larger clone lies one base off it.

The CDR3 regions of human TCRbeta chains were subjected to immunosequencing. The study's processing was this. TCRs in the repertoires were compared against a reference library of SARS-CoV-2-specific TCRs that had been generated with the MIRA antigen-specificity platform. Breadth was defined as the fraction of unique TCRs that were SARS-CoV-2-associated, and depth was defined as the fraction of total T cells that were SARS-CoV-2-associated. Each spike-specific TCR was assigned to its reactive spike region and to a CD4 or CD8 class using the MIRA data. Log10-transformed breadth and depth values were compared by one-way ANOVA with Sidak's multiple comparisons tests. TCRdb re-hosts the immuneACCESS table, in-frame sequences only. Its copies lack some clones; in the studies checked, an unresolved V gene accounts for under half of them, and the cause for the rest is not known. The V and J calls and the clone size are those of that table, but D and trimming were determined from the DNA. Counted in this sample were about 96,000 clones; roughly 88% of them appeared once. The ten largest clones take up approximately 27% of the sample.

The time point label, read with the paper, signifies: baseline before first vaccination. Vaccinee samples came from UK trials COV001 and COV002, including a single-blind randomized controlled phase 2/3 trial of AZD1222 (ChAdOx1 nCoV-19) in healthy adults. For TCRbeta chain sequencing, PBMC samples were collected from trial participants at day 0 and at day 28 after the second dose. The receptor's source is an adult in good health. The source was peripheral blood, collected on day 0 of AZD1222 vaccination.

The nucleotides read TGTGCCAGTAGTCCAGGACAGGGGACCTACGAGCAGTACTTC. It encodes CASSPGQGTYEQYF. This chain is built from TRBV19 and TRBJ2-7, with 9 junctional bases fitting TRBD1. From its cysteine to its phenylalanine, the CDR3 spans 14 amino acids. Of all the DNA, just the CDR3 is kept, 42 bases in frame from base 1. CDR1 and CDR2, looked up from the germline V gene (reference sequence), are LNHDA and SQIVND. Ends trimmed: V by 5 bases, J by 2 bases; bases unmatched to a gene: 4.